One and the same sample provided the 32 T cell receptor beta chains below, sequenced in a study of T cell changes during pregnancy in multiple sclerosis. Measured with immunoSEQ multiplex PCR; TCRdb has only the in-frame clones, and not every one. This table has 45,000 to 50,000 clones, roughly nine tenths appearing once. The source was CD4+ T cells from peripheral blood mononuclear cells, collected in the second trimester of pregnancy. The receptor set was obtained from a female donor in good health, enrolled as a control in a pregnancy study.

The J gene is TRBJ1-1, the V gene TRBV19, with 10 bases fitting TRBD1. J was trimmed by 11 bases and V by 4 bases; bases with no gene match: 13. CDR1 and CDR2 from the germline V gene are LNHDA and SQIVND (reference sequence). The CDR3 covers 15 residues. The CDR3: CASSTGPGQGFSAFF. The CDR3 coding sequence is TGTGCCAGTAGTACCGGACCGGGACAGGGGTTCTCGGCTTTCTTT.

This clone was seen a handful of times. The chain recombines TRBV14 with TRBJ1-1; no definite D call. With 3 bases removed from V and 7 bases from J, the gap between germline ends came to 9 bases. The CDR3 length is 12 residues. Per germline, CDR1 SGHDN and CDR2 FVKESK. The CDR3 loop is CASSQREGEAFF. CDR3 nucleotide sequence: TGTGCCAGCAGCCAGAGAGAGGGTGAAGCTTTCTTT.

The DNA for the CDR3 is TGTGCCAGCAGCAACGGACAGGTCGGGGAGACCCAGTACTTC. This codes for CASSNGQVGETQYF. V and J are TRBV7-3 and TRBJ2-5, with 7 bases that match TRBD1. The V gene's germline CDR1 is SGHTA and CDR2 FQGTGA. With 5 bases clipped from V and 5 bases from J, the junction kept 8 bases outside the gene matches. The CDR3 length is 14 residues.

V gene TRBV4-2 combines with J gene TRBJ2-3, with a weak D call TRBD2 (6 bases). This CDR3 spans 15 amino acids. Germline CDR1 and CDR2: LGHNA and YNFKEQ. Trimming cost V 0 bases and J 7 bases, with 14 bases left between them. This CDR3 reads CASSQEAAGIYTQYF. The CDR3 DNA reads TGTGCCAGCAGCCAAGAGGCGGCGGGGATATATACGCAGTATTTT.

Here the CDR3 DNA reads TGTGCCTGGAGTGTGGGGGCCGCTTATGGCTACACCTTC. Translating gives CAWSVGAAYGYTF. The chain has TRBV30 and TRBJ1-2; a weak D match, TRBD1 (6 bases). The CDR3 has 13 residues. Germline V lookup: CDR1 GTSNPN, CDR2 SVGIG (reference sequence). Trimming stripped 0 bases from V and 5 bases from J, with 10 bases between.

The chain couples TRBV11-3 to TRBJ2-3; 12 bases map to TRBD2. CDR3 length equals 19 residues. Trimming cost V 6 bases and J 7 bases; bases outside gene matches: 20. The germline V gene encodes CDR1 SGHNT and CDR2 YENEEA. In DNA form, the CDR3 reads TGTGCCAGCAGTCTAAGGACGGCTTGGCTAGCGGGGGGGCCCAATACGCAGTATTTT. Protein sequence: CASSLRTAWLAGGPNTQYF.

This chain uses TRBV19 with TRBJ2-7; D uncertain. Between the trimmed V and J ends, which lost 4 bases and 4 bases, there was a span of 17 bases. Germline-derived CDR1 and CDR2 are LNHDA and SQIVND (reference sequence). The length of the CDR3 is 15 residues. The CDR3 is CASSTTLNEVYEQYF. DNA for the CDR3: TGTGCCAGTAGTACGACTCTCAATGAGGTTTACGAGCAGTACTTC.

The chain employs TRBV7-9 and TRBJ1-1, with no clear D. Germline V lookup: CDR1 SEHNR, CDR2 FQNEAQ (reference sequence). V was pared by 7 bases and J by 4 bases, with 16 bases between. CDR3 length: 14 amino acids. In DNA, the CDR3 is TGTGCCAGCACCCCCGTCAGTGGTTCCACTGAAGCTTTCTTT. The encoded protein is CASTPVSGSTEAFF. Full variable domain (remainder filled in from reference TRBV7-9 and TRBJ1-1): DTGVSQNPRHKITKRGQNVTFRCDPISEHNRLYWYRQTLGQGPEFLTYFQNEAQLEKSRLLSDRFSAERPKGSFSTLEIQRTEQGDSAMYLCASTPVSGSTEAFFGQGTRLTVV.

The chain links TRBV4-1 to TRBJ1-4; 7 nucleotides line up with TRBD1. The length of the CDR3 is 16 residues. The trim removed 4 bases at V and 5 bases at J, leaving 10 bases unmatched. Germline-derived CDR1 and CDR2 are MGHRA and YSYEKL. CDR3 region: CASSLNRDRANEKLFF. The CDR3 DNA follows: TGCGCCAGCAGCCTGAACCGCGACAGGGCGAATGAAAAACTGTTTTTT.

The chain employs TRBV27 and TRBJ1-5, with TRBD1 matching over 8 bases. The CDR3 sequence is 14 residues long. CDR1 is MNHEY, CDR2 SMNVEV, per germline (reference sequence). Trimming cost V 2 bases and J 10 bases; bases outside gene matches: 7. The CDR3 nucleotides are TGTGCCAGCAGTTTAGGACAGGGCTTAGGACCCCAGCATTTT. This encodes CASSLGQGLGPQHF.

The V call is TRBV6-1, the J call TRBJ2-7; TRBD2 is a possible D gene (5 bases). Trimming pared 4 bases from V and 5 bases from J, leaving 15 bases between. From germline, CDR1 is MNHNS and CDR2 SASEGT. The CDR3 has 14 residues. CDR3 sequence reads: CASSATLVGDEQYF. DNA for the CDR3: TGTGCCAGCAGTGCGACACTAGTAGGCGACGAGCAGTACTTC.

J is TRBJ1-1 and V is TRBV6-5, with a tentative D call TRBD1 (6 bases). The V end lost 6 bases, the J end lost 2 bases, and 13 bases lay between the germline ends. The CDR3 loop spans 14 amino acids. CDR1 MNHEY and CDR2 SVGAGI come from the germline V gene. CDR3 in amino acids: CASSWDTVNTEAFF. CDR3 coding DNA: TGTGCCAGCAGCTGGGACACTGTTAACACTGAAGCTTTCTTT.

The chain combines TRBV5-4 with TRBJ2-7; 9 nucleotides match TRBD1. V trimming: 8 bases; J trimming: 5 bases; junction bases outside the gene matches: 11. The CDR3 has 14 residues. In germline, CDR1 is SGHNT, CDR2 YYREEE (reference sequence). CDR3 sequence reads: CASSTGGARNEQYF. In nucleotides, the CDR3 is TGTGCCAGTAGTACAGGGGGCGCGAGAAACGAGCAGTACTTC.

J is TRBJ1-6 and V is TRBV7-3; D unresolved. Germline V gives CDR1 SGHTA, CDR2 FQGTGA. CDR3 size: 16 residues. Trimming pared 1 base from V and 6 bases from J, leaving 13 bases between. The CDR3 is CASSLNDRGSNSPLHF. The DNA of the CDR3 is TGTGCCAGCAGCTTAAATGACCGGGGATCTAATTCACCCCTCCACTTT.

The chain has TRBV7-3 and TRBJ2-2; 12 bases are a match to TRBD2. V lost 2 bases, J lost 4 bases, and 2 bases stayed unmatched. Germline CDR1 SGHTA, CDR2 FQGTGA. The CDR3 length is 16 residues. The CDR3 sequence is CASSLGLAGSTGELFF. Here the CDR3 DNA reads TGTGCCAGCAGCTTAGGACTAGCGGGGAGCACCGGGGAGCTGTTTTTT. The full variable domain, with the rest looked up from reference TRBV7-3 and TRBJ2-2, is GAGVSQTPSNKVTEKGKYVELRCDPISGHTALYWYRQSLGQGPEFLIYFQGTGAADDSGLPNDRFFAVRPEGSVSTLKIQRTERGDSAVYLCASSLGLAGSTGELFFGEGSRLTVL.

V is TRBV7-3 and J is TRBJ2-3; TRBD2 is a possible D gene (6 bases). Germline assignment: CDR1 SGHTA and CDR2 FQGTGA. V dropped 1 base and J dropped 0 bases, with 20 bases sitting between them. The CDR3 spans 19 residues. The CDR3 coding sequence is TGTGCCAGCAGCTTAATCGGGGGTAAACTAGAATCTAGCACAGATACGCAGTATTTT. As protein: CASSLIGGKLESSTDTQYF.

The chain employs TRBV4-2 and TRBJ1-4; no definite D call. Germline V CDR1 and CDR2: LGHNA, YNFKEQ. Trimming removed 0 bases from V and 4 bases from J, with 9 bases in between. The CDR3 sequence is 15 residues long. CDR3 residues: CASSQDFLSNEKLFF. The CDR3 DNA reads as TGTGCCAGCAGCCAAGATTTTTTGAGTAATGAAAAACTGTTTTTT.

The J gene is TRBJ1-2, the V gene TRBV19, with no clear D. The CDR3 consists of 13 residues. Trimming shortened V by 5 bases and J by 6 bases, and 13 bases separated the two germline ends. The germline gives CDR1 LNHDA, CDR2 SQIVND (reference sequence). This chain's CDR3 is CASSGQTSHGYTF. For the CDR3, the DNA is TGTGCCAGTAGTGGGCAGACATCCCATGGCTACACCTTC.

The genes are TRBV19 and TRBJ2-4; weak D call: TRBD2 (6 bases). CDR1 and CDR2 from the germline V gene are LNHDA and SQIVND (reference sequence). Trimming pared 5 bases from V and 3 bases from J, leaving 11 bases between. CDR3 size: 14 residues. The CDR3 DNA reads TGTGCCAGTAGTCGGCAGGGAGGCAAAAACATTCAGTACTTC. Translated, it gives CASSRQGGKNIQYF.

As to this clone: At one boundary the junction diverges from the germline segment, which might be a read error. The V call is TRBV7-7, the J call TRBJ2-5; perhaps TRBD2 as D (6 bases). This CDR3 region has 15 residues. CDR1 is SSHAT and CDR2 is FNYEAQ in the germline V gene (reference sequence). The CDR3 protein is CASSSTHSGQETQYF. CDR3 coding DNA: TGTGCTAGCAGCTCCACCCATAGCGGCCAAGAGACCCAGTACTTC. Drawing the rest from reference TRBV7-7 and TRBJ2-5, the complete variable domain is GAGVSQSPRYKVTKRGQDVTLRCDPISSHATLYWYQQALGQGPEFLTYFNYEAQPDKSGLPSDRFSAERPEGSISTLTIQRTEQRDSAMYRCASSSTHSGQETQYFGPGTRLLVL.

This clone was detected a few times. The chain couples TRBV5-6 to TRBJ1-1, with TRBD1 matching over 9 bases. This CDR3 has 16 residues. Germline V gene lookup returns CDR1 SGHDT and CDR2 YYEEEE. J lost 0 bases, V lost 5 bases, and 8 bases had no gene match. The CDR3 DNA reads as TGTGCCAGCAGTTCCCCGGGACAGGGAATGAACACTGAAGCTTTCTTT. Its translation is CASSSPGQGMNTEAFF.

V and J are TRBV7-2 and TRBJ1-2; TRBD1 matches at 10 bases. The CDR3 has 17 amino acids. The J segment lost 7 bases and the V segment lost 5 bases, leaving 16 bases of the junction unmatched. The germline gives CDR1 SGHTA, CDR2 FQGNSA. DNA of the CDR3: TGTGCCAGCAGCCCGCGAGAGATGGGACAGGGGTCGTTTGGCTACACCTTC. Translation gives CASSPREMGQGSFGYTF.

V is TRBV30 and J is TRBJ1-4; D is perhaps TRBD1 (6 bases). Germline V gene lookup returns CDR1 GTSNPN and CDR2 SVGIG (reference sequence). CDR3 length: 16 amino acids. Between the trimmed V and J ends, which lost 0 bases and 8 bases, there was a span of 19 bases. The CDR3 DNA follows: TGTGCCTGGAGTGTACTCCGTTTGAACAGGGACGAAAAACTGTTTTTT. Its protein product is CAWSVLRLNRDEKLFF.

The chain is built from TRBV5-1 and TRBJ2-1, with D perhaps TRBD2 (6 bases). Germline-derived CDR1 and CDR2 are SGHRS and YFSETQ. The ends were cut back, 4 bases at V and 2 bases at J, with 10 bases in the middle. The CDR3 loop spans 14 amino acids. This CDR3 reads CASSRTSTYNEQFF. The CDR3 DNA is TGCGCCAGCAGCAGAACTAGCACCTACAATGAGCAGTTCTTC.

V is TRBV7-2 and J is TRBJ1-5; 10 bases align to TRBD1. J was trimmed by 9 bases and V by 4 bases; bases with no gene match: 6. This CDR3 has 14 residues. From germline, CDR1 is SGHTA and CDR2 FQGNSA. The CDR3 protein is CASSSTGQGLPQHF. As DNA, the CDR3 is TGTGCCAGCAGCTCCACGGGACAGGGGCTGCCCCAGCATTTT.

This sequence joins TRBV19 and TRBJ1-2, with D maybe TRBD1 (6 bases). Looked up from germline, CDR1 is LNHDA and CDR2 is SQIVND (reference sequence). V was pared by 5 bases and J by 2 bases, with 27 bases between. The CDR3 is 19 amino acids. The CDR3 is CASSHGQQHMMRFNYGYTF. CDR3 nucleotide sequence: TGTGCCAGTAGTCATGGACAGCAACATATGATGAGGTTCAACTATGGCTACACCTTC.

The chain has TRBV19 and TRBJ1-2, with 7 bases matching TRBD1. The J segment lost 0 bases and the V segment lost 7 bases, leaving 5 bases of the junction unmatched. The CDR3 spans 14 residues. From germline, CDR1 is LNHDA and CDR2 SQIVND (reference sequence). The CDR3 reads CASTSDRTNYGYTF. The CDR3 coding sequence is TGTGCCAGTACCTCGGACAGGACTAACTATGGCTACACCTTC.

This chain's CDR3 is CASSLGMNTEAFF. DNA for the CDR3: TGTGCCAGCAGCTTAGGTATGAACACTGAAGCTTTCTTT. The V call is TRBV7-2, the J call TRBJ1-1, with unresolved D. This CDR3 comprises 13 residues. Germline CDR1 is SGHTA and CDR2 is FQGNSA. V dropped 1 base and J dropped 0 bases, with 3 bases sitting between them.

The chain couples TRBV18 to TRBJ1-2, with 9 bases fitting TRBD1. Germline CDR1 reads KGHSH; CDR2 reads LQKENI. There are 14 residues in the CDR3. V lost 3 bases and J lost 7; bases outside the gene matches: 6. The CDR3 protein is CASSPPGQGGGYTF. DNA for the CDR3: TGTGCCAGCTCACCCCCGGGACAGGGTGGTGGCTACACCTTC. Full variable domain (missing parts from reference TRBV18 and TRBJ1-2): NAGVMQNPRHLVRRRGQEARLRCSPMKGHSHVYWYRQLPEEGLKFMVYLQKENIIDESGMPKERFSAEFPKEGPSILRIQQVVRGDSAAYFCASSPPGQGGGYTFGSGTRLTVV.

The chain recombines TRBV7-2 with TRBJ2-4; TRBD1 agrees at 7 bases. J was trimmed by 8 bases and V by 3 bases; bases with no gene match: 7. Germline V lookup: CDR1 SGHTA, CDR2 FQGNSA. The CDR3 is made up of 14 amino acids. CDR3 sequence: CASSLVPTGDIQYF. The CDR3 DNA sequence: TGTGCCAGCAGCTTGGTCCCTACAGGGGACATTCAGTACTTC. The full variable domain, rest sourced from reference TRBV7-2 and TRBJ2-4, is GAGVSQSPSNKVTEKGKDVELRCDPISGHTALYWYRQSLGQGLEFLIYFQGNSAPDKSGLPSDRFSAERTGGSVSTLTIQRTQQEDSAVYLCASSLVPTGDIQYFGAGTRLSVL.

V usage is TRBV7-9 and J usage is TRBJ2-5, with 11 bases aligning to TRBD2. CDR3 length: 16 amino acids. V shed 1 base, J shed 10 bases, and the junction held 11 bases outside the gene matches. Germline V lookup: CDR1 SEHNR, CDR2 FQNEAQ (reference sequence). CDR3 sequence (DNA): TGTGCCAGCAGCTTAGATAGCGGGGGGGCATCAAGGGACCAGTACTTC. Residues: CASSLDSGGASRDQYF.

This CDR3 reads CASSSWGLTAYEQYF. CDR3 bases: TGTGCCAGCAGTTCTTGGGGGCTTACCGCCTACGAGCAGTACTTC. The gene calls are TRBV27 and TRBJ2-7; possible D gene TRBD1, 6 bases. Germline V lookup: CDR1 MNHEY, CDR2 SMNVEV (reference sequence). The CDR3 runs 15 residues. The V and J ends lost 4 bases and 2 bases respectively, with 15 bases between them.